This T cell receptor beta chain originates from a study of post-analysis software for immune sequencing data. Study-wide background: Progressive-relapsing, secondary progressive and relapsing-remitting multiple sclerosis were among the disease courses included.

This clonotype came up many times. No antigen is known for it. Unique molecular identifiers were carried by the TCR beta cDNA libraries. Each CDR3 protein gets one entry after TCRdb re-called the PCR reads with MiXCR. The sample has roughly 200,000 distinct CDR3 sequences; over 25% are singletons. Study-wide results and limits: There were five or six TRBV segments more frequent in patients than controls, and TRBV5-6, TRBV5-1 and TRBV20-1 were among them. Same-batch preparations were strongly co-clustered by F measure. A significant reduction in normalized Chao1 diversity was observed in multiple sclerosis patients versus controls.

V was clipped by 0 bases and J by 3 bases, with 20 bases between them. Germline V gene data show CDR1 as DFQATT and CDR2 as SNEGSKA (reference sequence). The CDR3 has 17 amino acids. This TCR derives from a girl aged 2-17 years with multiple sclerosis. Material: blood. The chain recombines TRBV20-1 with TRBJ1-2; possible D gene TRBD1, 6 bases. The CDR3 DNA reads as TGCAGTGCTAGAGATAAGGAGGACAGCTGGAGGTACTATGGCTACACCTTC. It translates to CSARDKEDSWRYYGYTF.